This T cell receptor beta chain was sequenced in a study of blood T cell repertoires in COVID-19. Study details: From the United States, Italy and Spain came samples of acute and convalescent COVID-19. PBMCs, B-cell-depleted T cells, or T cells were the source of the cDNA or gDNA that made up the material.

Trimming took off 2 bases at V and 1 base at J, with 12 bases between the two ends. The CDR3 has 16 amino acids. Per germline, CDR1 MNHNS and CDR2 SASEGT. Per the study methods: For nucleated cells, counts were estimated from reference gene primer amplification. TCRdb's copy holds only in-frame clones and misses some; the assay was immunoSEQ multiplex PCR. That table is the source of V, J and clone size, and D and trimming were worked out from the DNA. The data show over 120,000 clones, 87% seen once. The sample was peripheral blood. The sequence was collected from a man aged 50-60 years who had recovered from COVID-19. This chain links TRBV6-1 with TRBJ1-5; the D is unclear. In nucleotides, the CDR3 is TGTGCCAGCAGTGAAAATCCCGGGGTAAGCAATCAGCCCCAGCATTTT. Translation gives CASSENPGVSNQPQHF.